The entry below describes one TCR beta chain. This specimen belongs to a study of blood T cell repertoires in COVID-19. V shed 0 bases, J shed 12 bases, and the junction held 9 bases outside the gene matches. Germline loops: CDR1 LGHDT, CDR2 YNNKEL (reference sequence). This CDR3 region has 15 residues. The protocol was immunoSEQ multiplex PCR, while the TCRdb copy is restricted to in-frame clones and leaves out a portion. The sample records about 110,000 clones, 70% to 85% being singletons. The rearrangement uses TRBV3-1 (or the pseudogene TRBV3-2) and TRBJ2-1; 9 bases align to TRBD1. The sample consisted of peripheral blood. The receptor's source is a woman of 80 years or more with active or convalescent COVID-19. The CDR3 DNA sequence: TGTGCCAGCAGCCAAGACGGGACAGGGCGCGGGGGGCAGTTCTTC. Translation gives CASSQDGTGRGGQFF.